This T cell receptor (beta chain) was sequenced in a study of T cells after yellow fever vaccination. Overall study context: When fractions had low cell numbers, they were prepared with SMART-Seq v4 Ultra Low Input. General study results and limits: There was a possibility that FACS-sorted repertoires contained abundant clonotypes contaminating from the bulk population. In post-booster samples, most primary-vaccination clones reappeared (just under 97% CD4, approximately 91% CD8).

Synthesis of TCR cDNA relied on 5'RACE template switching, which attached a universal primer site and UMIs. TCRdb independently ran MiXCR on the 5' RACE reads; one entry per CDR3 protein. This sample has a few hundred thousand distinct CDR3 sequences; roughly 4% occur once, and the top ten carry around 24%. Comment on this clonotype: The antigen is undetermined. A read error is possible here, since a much larger clone lies one base away.

The source material was PBMCs, sampled on the day of the yellow fever booster vaccination. This TCR was sampled from a man between 18 and 29 years old who received the YFV17D yellow fever vaccine.

CDR3: CASCWDMNTEAFF. The CDR3 DNA sequence: TGTGCCAGCTGCTGGGACATGAACACTGAAGCTTTCTTT. The chain uses TRBV18 and TRBJ1-1; D is possibly TRBD1 (6 bases). The CDR3 totals 13 residues. V was pared by 7 bases and J by 0 bases, with 9 bases between. Germline V gene lookup returns CDR1 KGHSH and CDR2 LQKENI. Together with reference TRBV18 and TRBJ1-1, the CDR3 gives the full variable domain: NAGVMQNPRHLVRRRGQEARLRCSPMKGHSHVYWYRQLPEEGLKFMVYLQKENIIDESGMPKERFSAEFPKEGPSILRIQQVVRGDSAAYFCASCWDMNTEAFFGQGTRLTVV.